The next 10 T cell receptor beta chains were all read from a single sample in a study of blood T cell repertoires in COVID-19. Only in-frame clones appear in the TCRdb table, and some are missing; sequencing was by immunoSEQ multiplex PCR. The sample contains about 100,000 clones, just over 85% of which appear only once. The specimen was peripheral blood. The receptor set was obtained from an older woman in a cohort sampled during active or convalescent COVID-19.

This chain joins TRBV7-9 and TRBJ1-2, with 7 bases aligning to TRBD1. CDR3 length: 14 residues. V shed 5 bases and J 5 bases; nucleotides not matched to a gene: 8. The germline V gene has CDR1 SEHNR and CDR2 FQNEAQ (reference sequence). Here the CDR3 DNA reads TGTGCCAGCAGCCCGGGGACAGCCGGATATGGCTACACCTTC. Residues: CASSPGTAGYGYTF.

The chain is built from TRBV7-2 and TRBJ2-3; 15 positions agree with TRBD2. The ends lost 3 bases at V and 4 bases at J; junction bases unmatched: 11. Germline V gene data show CDR1 as SGHTA and CDR2 as FQGNSA. The CDR3 is made up of 19 amino acids. CDR3 in DNA: TGTGCCAGCAGCTTTATTGGACTAGCGGGAGGGAGGAGCCCAGATACGCAGTATTTT. Its translation: CASSFIGLAGGRSPDTQYF. Supplemented by reference TRBV7-2 and TRBJ2-3, the full variable domain reads GAGVSQSPSNKVTEKGKDVELRCDPISGHTALYWYRQSLGQGLEFLIYFQGNSAPDKSGLPSDRFSAERTGGSVSTLTIQRTQQEDSAVYLCASSFIGLAGGRSPDTQYFGPGTRLTVL.

This clone was found a few times. The chain has TRBV27 and TRBJ2-1; no firm D call. Germline V gene sequence: CDR1 MNHEY, CDR2 SMNVEV (reference sequence). V lost 4 bases to trimming and J lost 4 bases, with 14 bases between them. CDR3 size: 15 residues. CDR3 protein: CASSSPAGSYNEQFF. The DNA of the CDR3 is TGTGCCAGCAGTTCCCCTGCAGGTAGTTACAATGAGCAGTTCTTC.

This chain connects TRBV6-5 to TRBJ1-2; D remains unclear. Germline CDR1 MNHEY, CDR2 SVGAGI. The CDR3 loop spans 14 amino acids. V lost 7 bases to trimming and J lost 5 bases, with 17 bases between them. The CDR3 sequence is CASTEEALGYGYTF. The CDR3 coding sequence is TGTGCCAGCACCGAGGAGGCCTTAGGGTATGGCTACACCTTC.

This chain connects TRBV5-4 to TRBJ2-1, with 9 bases identical to TRBD1. The CDR3 consists of 15 residues. Germline V gene sequence: CDR1 SGHNT, CDR2 YYREEE (reference sequence). Losses at the gene ends were 4 bases for V and 4 bases for J; bases not matched to a gene: 6. The CDR3 here is CASSGRDRAYNEQFF. DNA of the CDR3: TGTGCCAGCAGCGGCCGGGACAGGGCTTACAATGAGCAGTTCTTC. Supplemented by reference TRBV5-4 and TRBJ2-1, the full variable domain reads ETGVTQSPTHLIKTRGQQVTLRCSSQSGHNTVSWYQQALGQGPQFIFQYYREEENGRGNFPPRFSGLQFPNYSSELNVNALELDDSALYLCASSGRDRAYNEQFFGPGTRLTVL.

The DNA for the CDR3 is TGTGCCAGCAGCGTAGCCCCGACAGGCTCCCCCTACGAGCAGTACTTC. Translation: CASSVAPTGSPYEQYF. The chain has TRBV9 and TRBJ2-7; TRBD1 might be the D (6 bases). Deletions cut 0 bases from V and 2 bases from J, with 15 bases between. The CDR3 has 16 amino acids. Germline CDR1 reads SGDLS; CDR2 reads YYNGEE.

The chain links TRBV25-1 to TRBJ2-2; 8 bases fit TRBD1. The CDR3 contains 14 residues. V gave up 6 bases and J gave up 5 bases; unmatched junction bases: 5. Germline-derived CDR1 and CDR2 are MGHDK and SYGVNS. CDR3 in amino acids: CASRPTGATGELFF. DNA for the CDR3: TGTGCCAGCAGACCGACAGGGGCGACCGGGGAGCTGTTTTTT.

CDR3 sequence reads: CASSPYQGADHSPLHF. The CDR3, as DNA: TGTGCCAGCTCACCTTACCAGGGGGCCGATCATTCACCCCTCCACTTT. J is TRBJ1-6 and V is TRBV18; TRBD1 agrees at 8 bases. After removal of 3 bases from V and 8 bases from J, the junction contained 9 bases not matched to a gene. There are 16 residues in the CDR3. CDR1 is KGHSH and CDR2 is LQKENI in the germline V gene.

The rearrangement links TRBV5-1 to TRBJ2-2, with 8 nucleotides matching TRBD2. Germline CDR1 SGHRS, CDR2 YFSETQ. The CDR3 has 15 residues. V shed 1 base and J 3 bases; nucleotides not matched to a gene: 2. CDR3 in amino acids: CASSLSGSYTGELFF. In DNA form, the CDR3 reads TGCGCCAGCAGCTTGAGCGGGAGCTACACCGGGGAGCTGTTTTTT.

V and J are TRBV6-5 and TRBJ2-2, with D perhaps matching TRBD1 (10 bases). V lost 5 bases and J lost 6, with 16 bases in between. CDR1 is MNHEY and CDR2 is SVGAGI in the germline V gene. This CDR3 is built from 15 residues. CDR3 nucleotide sequence: TGTGCCAGCAGTCTAGCGGGACAGGGGCCCGGGGAGCTGTTTTTT. As protein: CASSLAGQGPGELFF.